One sample yielded the 26 T cell receptor beta chains listed below, sequenced in a study of blood T cell repertoires in COVID-19. Assay used: immunoSEQ multiplex PCR; TCRdb lists only in-frame clones, some missing. The repertoire holds about 270,000 clones, roughly nine tenths seen once, with about 3% in the top ten. The specimen sequenced was PBMCs or T cells enriched from blood (not recorded which). Source of these receptors: a woman aged 45-65 years who had recovered from COVID-19.

The chain links TRBV29-1 to TRBJ2-2; no firm D call. Germline-derived CDR1 and CDR2 are SQVTM and ANQGSEA. Trimming removed 6 bases at V and 6 bases at J, with 8 bases between. This CDR3 has 11 residues. This CDR3 reads CSVNNAGELFF. The CDR3 DNA reads as TGCAGCGTAAACAACGCCGGGGAGCTGTTTTTT.

The genes are TRBV7-3 and TRBJ2-1, with TRBD2 identical over 11 bases. Trimming cost V 4 bases and J 9 bases; bases outside gene matches: 2. The CDR3 runs 13 residues. Germline values: CDR1 SGHTA, CDR2 FQGTGA. CDR3 bases: TGTGCCAGCAGCTCTGGGACTAGCGGTGAGCAGTTCTTC. Translation gives CASSSGTSGEQFF.

The chain is built from TRBV18 and TRBJ2-7; TRBD1 matches 10 bases. This CDR3 contains 14 residues. The trim removed 3 bases at V and 3 bases at J, leaving 2 bases unmatched. The germline V gene has CDR1 KGHSH and CDR2 LQKENI. The CDR3 protein is CASSPRTGGYEQYF. As DNA, the CDR3 is TGTGCCAGCTCACCGAGGACAGGGGGCTACGAGCAGTACTTC.

The J gene is TRBJ1-4, the V gene TRBV5-4, with 7 bases that match TRBD1. CDR3 length: 16 residues. V shed 4 bases and J 3 bases; nucleotides not matched to a gene: 9. CDR1 is SGHNT, CDR2 YYREEE, per germline (reference sequence). CDR3 sequence (DNA): TGTGCCAGCAGCCTCCTCGTGACAGGGCCTAATGAAAAACTGTTTTTT. It specifies CASSLLVTGPNEKLFF. Drawing the rest from reference TRBV5-4 and TRBJ1-4, the complete variable domain is ETGVTQSPTHLIKTRGQQVTLRCSSQSGHNTVSWYQQALGQGPQFIFQYYREEENGRGNFPPRFSGLQFPNYSSELNVNALELDDSALYLCASSLLVTGPNEKLFFGSGTQLSVL.

V and J are TRBV5-6 and TRBJ2-2; weak D call: TRBD1 (6 bases). The CDR3 runs to 16 residues. Trimming shortened V by 2 bases and J by 4 bases, and 15 bases separated the two germline ends. Germline assignment: CDR1 SGHDT and CDR2 YYEEEE. CDR3 nucleotide sequence: TGTGCCAGCAGCTTACTAGGGGACAAAAGCACCGGGGAGCTGTTTTTT. Translated: CASSLLGDKSTGELFF.

The rearrangement joins TRBV5-5 to TRBJ2-1; TRBD2 might be the D (5 bases). Germline V gene data show CDR1 as SGHKS and CDR2 as YYEKEE (reference sequence). The CDR3 has 16 amino acids. Trimming pared 4 bases from V and 0 bases from J, leaving 14 bases between. The CDR3 loop is CASSALRGSSYNEQFF. For the CDR3, the DNA is TGTGCCAGCAGCGCGCTTAGAGGGAGCTCCTACAATGAGCAGTTCTTC.

V gene TRBV6-5 combines with J gene TRBJ2-7; D gene ambiguous. Germline V gives CDR1 MNHEY, CDR2 SVGAGI. This CDR3 is built from 10 residues. CDR3 amino acids: CSTGSYEQYF. CDR3 in DNA: TGTTCTACGGGTAGCTACGAGCAGTACTTC.

For the CDR3, the DNA is TGTGCCAGCAGCGTACGATCACAAAGGAGGGACGAGCAGTACTTC. Translating gives CASSVRSQRRDEQYF. The rearrangement links TRBV21-1 to TRBJ2-7; TRBD2, as called in the table, went unchecked against the DNA. TRBV21-1 is an annotated pseudogene. CDR3 length: 15 amino acids.

The J gene is TRBJ1-5, the V gene TRBV18, with 8 positions matching TRBD1. The germline V gene has CDR1 KGHSH and CDR2 LQKENI. V shed 4 bases, J shed 4 bases, and the junction held 6 bases outside the gene matches. This CDR3 comprises 15 residues. The CDR3 region has the DNA TGTGCCAGCTCACTCCCCGGGACAGGAAATCAGCCCCAGCATTTT. Its translation is CASSLPGTGNQPQHF.

The chain combines TRBV7-2 with TRBJ1-1; D is undetermined. The length of the CDR3 is 12 residues. The V gene's germline CDR1 is SGHTA and CDR2 FQGNSA. The V gene lost 0 bases and the J gene lost 11 bases, with 10 bases spanning the gap. In DNA, the CDR3 is TGTGCCAGCAGCTTAGCGTTACGGTTGGCTTTCTTT. Encoded protein: CASSLALRLAFF.

The chain carries TRBV2 and TRBJ2-1; TRBD2 agrees at 12 bases. The V gene end was trimmed by 4 bases and the J gene end by 6 bases; junction bases not matched to a gene: 7. This CDR3 region has 16 residues. Germline V gene data show CDR1 as SNHLY and CDR2 as FYNNEI. CDR3 amino acids: CASSGVLLAGGNEQFF. The CDR3 nucleotides read TGTGCCAGCAGTGGAGTCCTACTAGCGGGAGGCAATGAGCAGTTCTTC.

This chain links TRBV7-9 with TRBJ1-2; D unclear. V was shortened by 2 bases and J by 4 bases, with 11 bases between the two germline ends. Germline assignment: CDR1 SEHNR and CDR2 FQNEAQ (reference sequence). This CDR3 region has 14 residues. DNA for the CDR3: TGTGCCAGCAGCTTAAATCCGGGAACCTATGGCTACACCTTC. It specifies CASSLNPGTYGYTF.

The V and J genes are TRBV6-5 and TRBJ2-1; no clear D. Germline V lookup: CDR1 MNHEY, CDR2 SVGAGI. The CDR3 length is 13 residues. V gave up 0 bases and J gave up 7 bases, with 7 bases separating them. The CDR3 sequence: CASSYSVANEQFF. For the CDR3, the DNA is TGTGCCAGCAGTTACTCTGTAGCTAATGAGCAGTTCTTC.

The table lists this clone with a few counts. In DNA form, the CDR3 reads TGTGCCAGCAGGCCAACAGGGGAGTATGGCTACACCTTC. Translation gives CASRPTGEYGYTF. V is TRBV11-1 and J is TRBJ1-2; 7 nucleotides match TRBD1. The CDR3 is made up of 13 amino acids. Germline CDR1 and CDR2: SGHAT and FQDESV (reference sequence). Unmatched junction bases numbered 6, after V lost 6 bases and J lost 5 bases. Together with reference TRBV11-1 and TRBJ1-2, the CDR3 gives the full variable domain: EAEVAQSPRYKITEKSQAVAFWCDPISGHATLYWYRQILGQGPELLVQFQDESVVDDSQLPKDRFSAERLKGVDSTLKIQPAELGDSAMYLCASRPTGEYGYTFGSGTRLTVV.

The rearrangement uses TRBV5-5 and TRBJ2-1; TRBD1 matches 8 bases. V was pared by 3 bases and J by 0 bases, with 2 bases of the junction left unmatched. Germline loops: CDR1 SGHKS, CDR2 YYEKEE (reference sequence). There are 15 residues in the CDR3. For the CDR3, the DNA is TGTGCCAGCAGCTGGACAGGGAGCTCCTACAATGAGCAGTTCTTC. The encoded protein is CASSWTGSSYNEQFF. Drawing the rest from reference TRBV5-5 and TRBJ2-1, the complete variable domain is DAGVTQSPTHLIKTRGQQVTLRCSPISGHKSVSWYQQVLGQGPQFIFQYYEKEERGRGNFPDRFSARQFPNYSSELNVNALLLGDSALYLCASSWTGSSYNEQFFGPGTRLTVL.

The V gene is TRBV21-1, the J gene TRBJ1-2; the table's D call of TRBD1 was not tested on the DNA. TRBV21-1 is tagged as a pseudogene. CDR3 length: 16 residues. The CDR3 DNA reads as TGTGCCAGCAGCCAAACCTGTGACAGGGGGCAGGGAGGCTACACCTTC. This encodes CASSQTCDRGQGGYTF.

This clone came up a few times. This chain connects TRBV6-2 or TRBV6-3 to TRBJ2-1; 7 nucleotides match TRBD2. Germline lookup yields CDR1 MNHEY and CDR2 SVGEGT. Germline trimming cut 0 bases from V and 0 bases from J; bases unmatched to any gene: 11. This CDR3 is built from 19 residues. CDR3 coding DNA: TGTGCCAGCAGTTACTCGGGAGGGACGTTTCGAAGCTCCTACAATGAGCAGTTCTTC. This codes for CASSYSGGTFRSSYNEQFF.

The V call is TRBV7-9, the J call TRBJ1-2; D perhaps matches TRBD1 (6 bases). Germline V gene lookup returns CDR1 SEHNR and CDR2 FQNEAQ (reference sequence). This CDR3 spans 15 amino acids. The ends were cut back, 2 bases at V and 7 bases at J, with 17 bases in the middle. CDR3 DNA sequence: TGTGCCAGCAGCTTATATCCAGGGGAGTATAGTGGCTACACCTTC. It is translated as CASSLYPGEYSGYTF.

This chain uses TRBV11-3 with TRBJ2-7, with D tentatively TRBD2 (6 bases). The V gene lost 5 bases and the J gene lost 7 bases, with 12 bases spanning the gap. Germline CDR1 SGHNT, CDR2 YENEEA. This CDR3 region has 12 residues. The CDR3 DNA reads TGTGCCAGCAGCCTAGCCGGGAGAGAGCAGTACTTC. As protein: CASSLAGREQYF.

About this clone: Additional DNA sequences in this sample encode the identical CDR3. The CDR3 DNA reads as TGTGCCAGCAGCGGACTAGCGGGTTCCTACGAGCAGTACTTC. Residues: CASSGLAGSYEQYF. This chain connects TRBV7-6 to TRBJ2-7; 11 bases match TRBD2. Germline-derived CDR1 and CDR2 are SGHVS and FNYEAQ. The CDR3 runs 14 residues. V was pared by 5 bases and J by 1 base, with 1 base of the junction left unmatched.

The gene calls are TRBV2 and TRBJ2-3; 11 positions match TRBD2. Germline V CDR1 and CDR2: SNHLY, FYNNEI. CDR3 size: 16 residues. Unmatched junction bases numbered 5, after V lost 5 bases and J lost 1 base. The CDR3 bases are TGTGCCAGCAGTATTCCGGGACTAGCGGGCACAGATACGCAGTATTTT. It specifies CASSIPGLAGTDTQYF.

This rearrangement joins TRBV4-3 to TRBJ2-4; D is unclear. The CDR3 covers 16 residues. Germline V lookup: CDR1 LGHNA, CDR2 YSLEER. V gave up 0 bases and J gave up 0 bases, with 9 bases separating them. As DNA, the CDR3 is TGCGCCAGCAGCCAAGAATCGGTGATAGCCAAAAACATTCAGTACTTC. Protein product: CASSQESVIAKNIQYF.

The chain has TRBV3-1 (or the pseudogene TRBV3-2) and TRBJ1-5; 9 nucleotides agree with TRBD1. J was trimmed by 1 base and V by 5 bases; bases with no gene match: 18. The germline gives CDR1 LGHDT, CDR2 YNNKEL (reference sequence). The CDR3 spans 20 residues. This CDR3 is CASSSGTGTGSLVSNQPQHF. For the CDR3, the DNA is TGTGCCAGCAGCTCAGGAACCGGGACAGGGAGCTTGGTCAGCAATCAGCCCCAGCATTTT.

V and J are TRBV21-1 and TRBJ1-5. TRBV21-1 is listed as a pseudogene. The length of the CDR3 is 14 residues. CDR3 in amino acids: CASRSGERNQPQHF. DNA for the CDR3: TGTGCCAGCAGAAGTGGAGAGCGCAATCAGCCCCAGCATTTT.

The CDR3 DNA reads TGTGCCAGCAGCGCAACCGTCCTGGGCAATTCACCCCTCCACTTT. This codes for CASSATVLGNSPLHF. V is TRBV7-3 and J is TRBJ1-6, with D unresolved. The V end was cut by 5 bases, the J end by 7 bases, with 15 bases between. CDR1 is SGHTA, CDR2 FQGTGA, per germline. This CDR3 has 15 residues.

The chain combines TRBV2 with TRBJ1-1, with D maybe TRBD1 (6 bases). With 6 bases removed from V and 1 base from J, the gap between germline ends came to 18 bases. Germline V lookup: CDR1 SNHLY, CDR2 FYNNEI. The CDR3 totals 16 residues. Written as DNA, the CDR3 is TGTGCCAGCAGAAGAAGCGAACAGGGTAAGAACACTGAAGCTTTCTTT. Residues: CASRRSEQGKNTEAFF.